The 27 T cell receptor beta chains below come from one sample, sequenced in a study of shared clonotypes between healthy human individuals. Using immunoSEQ multiplex PCR, the repertoire was profiled, and TCRdb retains in-frame clones only, with some absent. The table lists about 2.3 million clones, 80% to 95% of them singletons. The sample was naive CD4+ T cells from PBMCs. Specified subset: CD45RA+ positively selected. These receptors were collected from a young man in good health. Some clones in this sample may be carry-over from other donors' samples.

This chain connects TRBV7-8 to TRBJ2-7; D remains unclear. Trimming removed 5 bases at V and 1 base at J, with 12 bases between. This CDR3 is built from 14 residues. CDR1 and CDR2 from the germline V gene are SGHVS and FQNEAQ. The CDR3 nucleotides are TGTGCCAGCAGCCAAACAACAAGATCCTACGAGCAGTACTTC. It yields the protein CASSQTTRSYEQYF.

This chain connects TRBV7-9 to TRBJ1-3, with no clear D. The germline CDR1 and CDR2 sequences are SEHNR and FQNEAQ (reference sequence). The CDR3 loop spans 16 amino acids. V was pared by 2 bases and J by 7 bases, with 18 bases between. CDR3 loop: CASSLSSSLGANTIYF. The CDR3 DNA reads as TGTGCCAGCAGCTTATCGTCCTCTCTCGGCGCCAACACCATATATTTT.

This clone was detected once. The identical CDR3 is also encoded by other nucleotide sequences in the sample. V and J are TRBV6-6 and TRBJ2-7; a weak D match, TRBD2 (6 bases). V was clipped by 0 bases and J by 2 bases, with 8 bases between them. The germline CDR1 and CDR2 sequences are MNHNY and SVGAGI (reference sequence). The CDR3 loop spans 14 amino acids. Here the CDR3 DNA reads TGTGCCAGCAGTTACTCGCGGGGCCCCTACGAGCAGTACTTC. It specifies CASSYSRGPYEQYF.

The chain combines TRBV5-1 with TRBJ1-4; D not certain. This CDR3 has 13 residues. Per the germline V gene, CDR1 is SGHRS and CDR2 is YFSETQ. Trimming removed 4 bases at V and 8 bases at J, with 12 bases between. The CDR3 region is CASSPPGHEKLFF. The CDR3 region has the DNA TGCGCCAGCAGCCCACCGGGTCACGAAAAACTGTTTTTT. Full variable domain (rest looked up from reference TRBV5-1 and TRBJ1-4): KAGVTQTPRYLIKTRGQQVTLSCSPISGHRSVSWYQQTPGQGLQFLFEYFSETQRNKGNFPGRFSGRQFSNSRSEMNVSTLELGDSALYLCASSPPGHEKLFFGSGTQLSVL.

J is TRBJ1-2 and V is TRBV5-8; no definite D call. The CDR3 runs 15 residues. From germline, CDR1 is SGHTS and CDR2 YDEGEE. Trimming pared 0 bases from V and 1 base from J, leaving 10 bases between. The CDR3 sequence: CASSLEPESNYGYTF. In DNA, the CDR3 is TGTGCCAGCAGCTTGGAGCCGGAAAGTAACTATGGCTACACCTTC.

Turning to this clone: This sample also contains other DNA sequences that code for the same CDR3. This rearrangement joins TRBV6-5 to TRBJ2-1; TRBD2 aligns across 11 bases. The CDR3 consists of 16 residues. Germline CDR1 is MNHEY and CDR2 is SVGAGI. V gave up 0 bases and J gave up 7 bases; unmatched junction bases: 5. This chain's CDR3 is CASSYSGTSGGNEQFF. The CDR3 DNA reads as TGTGCCAGCAGTTACTCCGGGACTAGCGGAGGAAATGAGCAGTTCTTC.

With respect to this clone: This sample includes further DNA sequences coding for the same CDR3. The rearrangement uses TRBV7-2 and TRBJ2-3, with a possible D match to TRBD1 (6 bases). The V end was cut by 2 bases, the J end by 0 bases, with 6 bases between. The V gene's germline CDR1 is SGHTA and CDR2 FQGNSA. The CDR3 contains 14 residues. The CDR3 region is CASSLQGSTDTQYF. DNA of the CDR3: TGTGCCAGCAGCTTACAGGGGAGCACAGATACGCAGTATTTT.

In its sample, this clone was seen once. The V and J genes are TRBV19 and TRBJ2-1; TRBD2 matches at 10 bases. With 5 bases clipped from V and 6 bases from J, the junction kept 4 bases outside the gene matches. Germline assignment: CDR1 LNHDA and CDR2 SQIVND (reference sequence). This CDR3 region has 14 residues. The CDR3 sequence: CASSWLAGANEQFF. The DNA of the CDR3 is TGTGCCAGTAGTTGGCTAGCGGGGGCCAATGAGCAGTTCTTC.

V usage is TRBV5-3 and J usage is TRBJ1-6, with 10 bases that match TRBD1. TRBV5-3 is noted as an ORF with a role that remains uncertain. V was clipped by 10 bases and J by 6 bases; unmatched bases: 10. The CDR3 consists of 15 residues. The CDR3 region is CAGPKGTGVNSPLHF. DNA of the CDR3: TGTGCCGGGCCTAAGGGGACAGGGGTTAATTCACCCCTCCACTTT.

This clone was detected only once. This chain's CDR3 is CASSKDRGREDTEAFF. The CDR3 nucleotides are TGTGCCAGCAGCAAAGACAGGGGGCGCGAGGACACTGAAGCTTTCTTT. V gene TRBV21-1 combines with J gene TRBJ1-1; TRBD1, as called in the table, went unchecked against the DNA. TRBV21-1 is a documented pseudogene. The CDR3 contains 16 residues.

V and J are TRBV2 and TRBJ1-5; D is possibly TRBD1 (6 bases). The V gene's germline CDR1 is SNHLY and CDR2 FYNNEI. V dropped 3 bases and J dropped 4 bases, with 13 bases sitting between them. This CDR3 comprises 15 residues. The CDR3 bases are TGTGCCAGCAGTGAGCAGGGGATAGTGAATCAGCCCCAGCATTTT. As protein: CASSEQGIVNQPQHF. Together with reference TRBV2 and TRBJ1-5, the CDR3 gives the full variable domain: EPEVTQTPSHQVTQMGQEVILRCVPISNHLYFYWYRQILGQKVEFLVSFYNNEISEKSEIFDDQFSVERPDGSNFTLKIRSTKLEDSAMYFCASSEQGIVNQPQHFGDGTRLSIL.

The CDR3: CASSPTSVPRENYGYTF. The CDR3 DNA is TGTGCCAGCAGCCCAACTAGTGTGCCCAGGGAAAACTATGGCTACACCTTC. The rearrangement joins TRBV7-2 to TRBJ1-2; TRBD1 might be the D (5 bases). The CDR3 spans 17 residues. V was trimmed by 5 bases and J by 2 bases, leaving 21 bases between them. Per the germline V gene, CDR1 is SGHTA and CDR2 is FQGNSA.

The chain recombines TRBV6-5 with TRBJ1-1, with D possibly being TRBD1 (5 bases). The CDR3 covers 16 residues. CDR1 is MNHEY and CDR2 is SVGAGI in the germline V gene. V lost 2 bases, J lost 0 bases, and 13 bases lay in between. The CDR3 nucleotides read TGTGCCAGCAGTTACGGGACCTTGCTTATGAACACTGAAGCTTTCTTT. Protein product: CASSYGTLLMNTEAFF.

This chain uses TRBV6-1 with TRBJ2-3, with TRBD1 as a possible D gene (6 bases). Deletions cut 7 bases from V and 0 bases from J, with 11 bases between. This CDR3 has 14 residues. Germline V gene lookup returns CDR1 MNHNS and CDR2 SASEGT. CDR3 sequence reads: CASTPGHSTDTQYF. The CDR3 DNA sequence: TGTGCCAGCACTCCGGGACATAGCACAGATACGCAGTATTTT.

This clone was seen more than once but under ten times. Other DNA sequences in this specimen translate into the identical CDR3. The chain uses TRBV9 and TRBJ1-5; D call uncertain. The CDR3 has 13 amino acids. Trimming cost V 2 bases and J 3 bases, with 6 bases left between them. CDR1 and CDR2 from the germline V gene are SGDLS and YYNGEE. The DNA of the CDR3 is TGTGCCAGCAGCGTTGACGTCAATCAGCCCCAGCATTTT. This gives the protein CASSVDVNQPQHF.

This clone was picked up one time. The chain has TRBV7-8 and TRBJ2-4; 7 bases line up with TRBD1. V shed 3 bases and J 1 base; nucleotides not matched to a gene: 3. Germline loops: CDR1 SGHVS, CDR2 FQNEAQ. CDR3 length: 15 amino acids. This CDR3 reads CASSFDRAAKNIQYF. CDR3 coding DNA: TGTGCCAGCAGCTTCGACAGGGCGGCCAAAAACATTCAGTACTTC.

The chain recombines TRBV28 with TRBJ2-1; 7 bases agree with TRBD2. Germline V lookup: CDR1 MDHEN, CDR2 SYDVKM. The CDR3 consists of 16 residues. V trimming: 5 bases; J trimming: 2 bases; junction bases outside the gene matches: 9. The CDR3 spells CASSSPSGGPYNEQFF. CDR3 DNA: TGTGCCAGCAGTAGCCCTAGCGGAGGGCCCTACAATGAGCAGTTCTTC.

This chain connects TRBV7-4 to TRBJ1-6; no clear D. The CDR3 contains 14 residues. Trimming pared 4 bases from V and 10 bases from J, leaving 14 bases between. CDR1 and CDR2 from the germline V gene are SGHVT and SQSDAQ. This chain's CDR3 is CASSSTDCVSPLHF. As DNA, the CDR3 is TGTGCCAGCAGCTCGACGGACTGTGTCTCACCCCTCCACTTT. Using reference TRBV7-4 and TRBJ1-6 for the parts outside the CDR3, the full variable domain is GAGVSQSPRYKVAKRGRDVALRCDSISGHVTLYWYRQTLGQGSEVLTYSQSDAQRDKSGRPSGRFSAERPERSVSTLKIQRTEQGDSAVYLCASSSTDCVSPLHFGNGTRLTVT.

V and J are TRBV28 and TRBJ1-2; no definite D call. V lost 4 bases to trimming and J lost 1 base, with 10 bases between them. The CDR3 extends over 14 amino acids. CDR1 MDHEN and CDR2 SYDVKM come from the germline V gene. CDR3 protein: CASSYRRINYGYTF. In DNA, the CDR3 is TGTGCCAGCAGTTACCGACGGATTAACTATGGCTACACCTTC.

The CDR3 loop is CASSRQVGGSFNEQFF. In DNA form, the CDR3 reads TGTGCCAGCAGCCGTCAGGTAGGGGGCTCGTTCAATGAGCAGTTCTTC. This rearrangement joins TRBV5-4 to TRBJ2-1, with TRBD1 matching over 7 bases. This CDR3 spans 16 amino acids. Germline V gene data show CDR1 as SGHNT and CDR2 as YYREEE (reference sequence). V gave up 4 bases and J gave up 6 bases; unmatched junction bases: 13.

A word on this clone: This sample includes further DNA sequences coding for the same CDR3. The V call is TRBV28, the J call TRBJ1-4; D is undetermined. The V end lost 2 bases, the J end lost 4 bases, and 5 bases lay between the germline ends. Per the germline V gene, CDR1 is MDHEN and CDR2 is SYDVKM. The CDR3 runs to 13 residues. CDR3 in DNA: TGTGCCAGCAGTTTACGCGTTAATGAAAAACTGTTTTTT. The encoded protein is CASSLRVNEKLFF.

V and J are TRBV10-1 and TRBJ1-1; 8 bases are a match to TRBD1. J was trimmed by 4 bases and V by 6 bases; bases with no gene match: 19. The germline gives CDR1 WNHNN, CDR2 SYGVQD (reference sequence). There are 18 residues in the CDR3. The DNA of the CDR3 is TGCGCCAGCAGATCCTCAGAGACAGGGGAGGAGGCCTCCACTGAAGCTTTCTTT. This gives the protein CASRSSETGEEASTEAFF.

This clone was observed once. The rearrangement links TRBV7-8 to TRBJ2-2; 7 bases match TRBD2. The V segment lost 2 bases and the J segment 8 bases; nucleotides outside the gene matches: 5. CDR1 is SGHVS and CDR2 is FQNEAQ in the germline V gene. This CDR3 spans 14 amino acids. CDR3 loop: CASSLILRGGELFF. For the CDR3, the DNA is TGTGCCAGCAGCTTAATCCTGCGGGGGGGGGAGCTGTTTTTT.

The rearrangement links TRBV7-3 to TRBJ2-2; TRBD2 agrees at 12 bases. CDR1 and CDR2 (germline): SGHTA, FQGTGA. CDR3 size: 19 residues. Trimming removed 2 bases from V and 4 bases from J; junction bases left unmatched: 11. The CDR3 protein is CASSLGTSGRIGGTGELFF. CDR3 DNA sequence: TGTGCCAGCAGCTTAGGGACTAGCGGGCGCATTGGGGGCACCGGGGAGCTGTTTTTT.

V and J are TRBV6-6 and TRBJ1-1; D is ambiguous. The V end lost 5 bases, the J end lost 0 bases, and 13 bases lay between the germline ends. Germline CDR1 MNHNY, CDR2 SVGAGI (reference sequence). This CDR3 contains 15 residues. The CDR3 is CASSPSGRMNTEAFF. The CDR3 nucleotides are TGTGCCAGCAGTCCCTCCGGGCGGATGAACACTGAAGCTTTCTTT.

DNA of the CDR3: TGTGCCAGCTCTGAAGCGGGGACCACCGGGGAGCTGTTTTTT. The encoded protein is CASSEAGTTGELFF. The gene calls are TRBV6-6 and TRBJ2-2, with TRBD2 identical over 7 bases. V lost 8 bases and J lost 4; bases outside the gene matches: 7. Germline V gene sequence: CDR1 MNHNY, CDR2 SVGAGI (reference sequence). CDR3 length: 14 amino acids.

The J gene is TRBJ2-7, the V gene TRBV28; 7 bases match TRBD1. The V gene end was trimmed by 6 bases and the J gene end by 0 bases; junction bases not matched to a gene: 8. The CDR3 has 15 residues. Germline-derived CDR1 and CDR2 are MDHEN and SYDVKM. This chain's CDR3 is CASRADRFNSYEQYF. The CDR3 DNA follows: TGTGCCAGCAGGGCGGACAGGTTCAACTCCTACGAGCAGTACTTC.